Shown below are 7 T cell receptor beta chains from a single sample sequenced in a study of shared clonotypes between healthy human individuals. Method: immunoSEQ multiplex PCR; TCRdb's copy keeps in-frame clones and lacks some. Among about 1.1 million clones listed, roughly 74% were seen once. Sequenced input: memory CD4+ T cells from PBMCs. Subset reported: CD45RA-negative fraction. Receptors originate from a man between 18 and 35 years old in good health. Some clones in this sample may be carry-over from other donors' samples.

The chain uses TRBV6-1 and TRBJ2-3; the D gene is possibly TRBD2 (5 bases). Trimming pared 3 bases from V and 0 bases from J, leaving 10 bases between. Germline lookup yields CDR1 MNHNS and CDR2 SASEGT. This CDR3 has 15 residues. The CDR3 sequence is CASSDRGFSTDTQYF. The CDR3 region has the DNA TGTGCCAGCAGTGACAGAGGGTTTAGCACAGATACGCAGTATTTT.

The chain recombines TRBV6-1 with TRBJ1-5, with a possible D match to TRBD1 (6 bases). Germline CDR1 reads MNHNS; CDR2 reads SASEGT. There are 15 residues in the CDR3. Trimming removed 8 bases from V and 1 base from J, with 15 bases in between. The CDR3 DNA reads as TGTGCCAGCTCGGGGGGCCCGTCGAGCAATCAGCCCCAGCATTTT. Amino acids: CASSGGPSSNQPQHF.

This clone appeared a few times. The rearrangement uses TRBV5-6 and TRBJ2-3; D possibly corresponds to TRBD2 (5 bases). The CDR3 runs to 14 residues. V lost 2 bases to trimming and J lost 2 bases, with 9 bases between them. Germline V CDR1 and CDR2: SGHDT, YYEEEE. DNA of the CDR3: TGTGCCAGCAGCTTTGGACTGACCACAGATACGCAGTATTTT. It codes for CASSFGLTTDTQYF. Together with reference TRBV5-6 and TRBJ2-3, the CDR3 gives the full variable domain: DAGVTQSPTHLIKTRGQQVTLRCSPKSGHDTVSWYQQALGQGPQFIFQYYEEEERQRGNFPDRFSGHQFPNYSSELNVNALLLGDSALYLCASSFGLTTDTQYFGPGTRLTVL.

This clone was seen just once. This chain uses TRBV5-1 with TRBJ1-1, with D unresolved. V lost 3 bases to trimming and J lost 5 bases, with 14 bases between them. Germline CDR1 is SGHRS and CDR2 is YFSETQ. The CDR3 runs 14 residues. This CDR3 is CASSSSEARTEAFF. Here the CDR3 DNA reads TGCGCCAGCAGCTCGAGCGAAGCGAGGACTGAAGCTTTCTTT.

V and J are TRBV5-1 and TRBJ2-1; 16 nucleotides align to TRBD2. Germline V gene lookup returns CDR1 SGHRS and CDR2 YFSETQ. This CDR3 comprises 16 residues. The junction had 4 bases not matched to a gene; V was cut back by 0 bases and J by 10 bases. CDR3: CASSLGGTSGRGEQFF. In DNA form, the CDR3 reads TGCGCCAGCAGCTTGGGCGGGACTAGCGGGAGGGGGGAGCAGTTCTTC.

The CDR3 nucleotides read TGTGCCAGCAGTACAGAGATGAACACTGAAGCTTTCTTT. Its protein product is CASSTEMNTEAFF. The V call is TRBV6-4, the J call TRBJ1-1, with D unclear. Per germline, CDR1 MRHNA and CDR2 SNTAGT. This CDR3 comprises 13 residues. Trimming removed 5 bases at V and 0 bases at J, with 7 bases between.

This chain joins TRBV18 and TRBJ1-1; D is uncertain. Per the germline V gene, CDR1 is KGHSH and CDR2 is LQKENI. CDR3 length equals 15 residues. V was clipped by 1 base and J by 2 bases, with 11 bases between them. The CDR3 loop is CASSPQRAVNTEAFF. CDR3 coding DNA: TGTGCCAGCTCACCACAGAGGGCAGTCAACACTGAAGCTTTCTTT.